The rows below give T cell receptor beta chains drawn from one sample of a study of a mutant IDH1 vaccine in newly diagnosed glioma. Antigen specificity for these receptors is unknown. Measured with immunoSEQ multiplex PCR; TCRdb has only the in-frame clones, and not every one. Of fewer than 45,000 clones in the sample, roughly 79% were seen once. Specimen: PBMCs, collected from a glioma patient whose treatment included an IDH1 peptide vaccine. These receptors came from a woman in her thirties or forties with glioma. Some clones in this sample may be carry-over from other donors' samples. Each CDR3 is given with its conserved first and last residue. A D gene is named only where the DNA matches it firmly. For some rows the clone size is stated as once, few or many, or as a class when expanded; others skip it.

clone_size | d_call | j_call | v_call | cdr3_nt | cdr3_aa
. | TRBD2 | TRBJ2-1 | TRBV14 | TGTGCCAGCAGCTTAGGACTAGCGGGCTCCTACAATGAGCAGTTCTTC | CASSLGLAGSYNEQFF
. | TRBD2 | TRBJ2-7 | TRBV4-1 | TGCGCCAGCAGCCAACACGGGACTACTTTGGACGAGCAGTACTTC | CASSQHGTTLDEQYF
. | . | TRBJ1-1 | TRBV7-2 | TGTGCCAGCAGCTTAGCGGTTACTGAAGCTTTCTTT | CASSLAVTEAFF
. | . | TRBJ1-4 | TRBV10-3 | TGTGCCATCAGTGGAAACGGCCTTAATGAAAAACTGTTTTTT | CAISGNGLNEKLFF
. | TRBD1 | TRBJ1-2 | TRBV11-2 | TGTGCCAGCAGCTTAAGGACAGGCGGTGGCTACACCTTC | CASSLRTGGGYTF
. | . | TRBJ1-1 | TRBV7-9 | TGTGCCAGCAGCGAAGAGGGAGACAGGGAAGCTTTCTTT | CASSEEGDREAFF
. | . | TRBJ2-7 | TRBV2 | TGTGCCAGCAGCCGTCTATACGAGCAGTACTTC | CASSRLYEQYF
. | . | TRBJ2-7 | TRBV5-4 | TGTGCCAGCAGCTTTGTGCAGTCCTACGAGCAGTACTTC | CASSFVQSYEQYF
. | . | TRBJ1-5 | TRBV5-1 | TGCGCCAGCAGCTTGGATCCGTATAGCAATCAGCCCCAGCATTTT | CASSLDPYSNQPQHF
. | TRBD1 | TRBJ1-5 | TRBV27 | TGTGCCAGCAGTTCGGGACAGGGGGTGGCTCAGCCCCAGCATTTT | CASSSGQGVAQPQHF
. | TRBD1 | TRBJ1-1 | TRBV5-1 | TGCGCCAGCATCGGGGGACAGGGAAGATCCGAAGCTTTCTTT | CASIGGQGRSEAFF
medium-sized | . | TRBJ2-2 | TRBV14 | TGTGCCAGCAGCCAAGTCAGTAGTCCGAACACCGGGGAGCTGTTTTTT | CASSQVSSPNTGELFF
. | . | TRBJ2-6 | TRBV2 | TGTGCCAGCAGCCTCAGGGCTGGGGCCAACGTCCTGACTTTC | CASSLRAGANVLTF
. | TRBD1 | TRBJ2-7 | TRBV13 | TGTGCCAGCAGCATTGGGACAGGGACGACCTACGAGCAGTACTTC | CASSIGTGTTYEQYF
. | . | TRBJ1-2 | TRBV6-1 | TGTGCCAGCAGTGAAGCGCGGCTGAAAGGGAGAGATGGCTACACCTTC | CASSEARLKGRDGYTF
. | TRBD1 | TRBJ1-1 | TRBV19 | TGTGCCAGTAGGGACAGGGGGATAGGGGGGACTGAAGCTTTCTTT | CASRDRGIGGTEAFF
. | . | TRBJ2-5 | TRBV5-1 | TGCGCCAGCAGCTTGGCCGTGGGGAGAGGGGAGACCCAGTACTTC | CASSLAVGRGETQYF
once | . | TRBJ1-3 | TRBV15 | TGTGCCACCAGCAGAGGTCGAGCAGACTCTGGAAACACCATATATTTT | CATSRGRADSGNTIYF
. | . | TRBJ2-6 | TRBV19 | TGTGCCAGTAGTATGGGCAGGCTATCTGGGGCCAACGTCCTGACTTTC | CASSMGRLSGANVLTF
. | . | TRBJ2-7 | TRBV6-5 | TGTGCCAGCACTCCCGGGGTTCTCTCCTACGAGCAGTACTTC | CASTPGVLSYEQYF
. | . | TRBJ1-6 | TRBV28 | TGTGCCAGCAGTTTATCGGGCAGGTTTGAGAGAAATTCACCCCTCCACTTT | CASSLSGRFERNSPLHF
. | . | TRBJ1-6 | TRBV5-4 | TGTGCCAGCAGCTCTCAAGGGTCGGGATATAATTCACCCCTCCACTTT | CASSSQGSGYNSPLHF
. | . | TRBJ2-7 | TRBV29-1 | TGCAGCGCCCAACGACGAGAGTCTGGCGAGCAGTACTTC | CSAQRRESGEQYF
few | . | TRBJ1-1 | TRBV14 | TGTGCCAGCAGCCCCTCGGCAGCCACTGAAGCTTTCTTT | CASSPSAATEAFF
. | . | TRBJ2-3 | TRBV28 | TGTGCCAGCAGTTCCCTACGACTGCGGGATACGCAGTATTTT | CASSSLRLRDTQYF
. | . | TRBJ2-7 | TRBV2 | TGTGCCAGCAGTTATGACGAGCAGTACTTC | CASSYDEQYF
. | . | TRBJ1-4 | TRBV4-2 | TGTGCCAGCAGCCAAGAAAGTCAGGTCTTCACCTTT | CASSQESQVFTF
. | TRBD2 | TRBJ2-1 | TRBV9 | TGTGCCAGCAGCTCCCCCGATAGCGGGAGGAATTACAATGAGCAGTTCTTC | CASSSPDSGRNYNEQFF
. | TRBD2 | TRBJ2-7 | TRBV27 | TGTGCCAGCAGTTCTAGCGGGAGGGCCTACGAGCAGTACTTC | CASSSSGRAYEQYF
. | . | TRBJ2-5 | TRBV15 | TGTGCCACCAGCACCGCCGCGGGTAGAAGCCAAGAGACCCAGTACTTC | CATSTAAGRSQETQYF
. | TRBD2 | TRBJ2-1 | TRBV18 | TGTGCCAGCTCACCACCTCCGGGAGGGAGTTACAATGAGCAGTTCTTC | CASSPPPGGSYNEQFF
. | . | TRBJ1-1 | TRBV6-6 | TGTGCCAGCAGTCGGGGTGAAGCTTTCTTT | CASSRGEAFF